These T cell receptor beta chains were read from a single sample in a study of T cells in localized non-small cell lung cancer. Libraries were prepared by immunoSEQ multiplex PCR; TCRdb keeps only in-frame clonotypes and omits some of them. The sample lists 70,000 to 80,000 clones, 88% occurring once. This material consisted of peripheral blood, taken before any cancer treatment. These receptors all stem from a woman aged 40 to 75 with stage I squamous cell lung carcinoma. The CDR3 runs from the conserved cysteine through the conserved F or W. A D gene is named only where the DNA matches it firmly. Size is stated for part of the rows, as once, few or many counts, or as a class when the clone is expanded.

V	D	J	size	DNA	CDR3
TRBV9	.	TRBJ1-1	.	TGTGCCAGCAGCGTAGACCCTTTGGACACTGAAGCTTTCTTT	CASSVDPLDTEAFF
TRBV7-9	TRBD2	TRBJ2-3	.	TGTGCCAGCAGCGCCAATAGCGGGGGGGGCACAGATACGCAGTATTTT	CASSANSGGGTDTQYF
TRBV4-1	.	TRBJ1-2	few	TGCGCCAGCAGCCAAGATGTGGAACGAAACTATGGCTACACCTTC	CASSQDVERNYGYTF
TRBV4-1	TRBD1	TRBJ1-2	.	TGCGCCAGCAGCCTATCGCCCGGGACAGACTATGGCTACACCTTC	CASSLSPGTDYGYTF
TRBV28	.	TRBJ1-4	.	TGTGCCACCCAAGGGACGGGGAGGGCTGAAAAACTGTTTTTT	CATQGTGRAEKLFF
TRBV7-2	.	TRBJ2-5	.	TGTGCCAGCAGCTTGGGGTCGAGGGGGGAGACCCAGTACTTC	CASSLGSRGETQYF
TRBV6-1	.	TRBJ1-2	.	TGTGCCAGCAGTGCCAGTTATGGCTACACCTTC	CASSASYGYTF
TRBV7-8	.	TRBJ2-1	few	TGTGCCAGCAGCTTCGCTGGGAGCTCCTACAATGAGCAGTTCTTC	CASSFAGSSYNEQFF
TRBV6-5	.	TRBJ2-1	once	TGTGCCAGCAGTTACTCGGTCGGCAATGAGCAGTTCTTC	CASSYSVGNEQFF
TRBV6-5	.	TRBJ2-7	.	TGTGCCAGCAGTGTTGACAGGCCCTACGAGCAGTACTTC	CASSVDRPYEQYF
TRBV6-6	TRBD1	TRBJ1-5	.	TGTGCCAGCAGTTACTCGGGACAGGGGGTAAATCAGCCCCAGCATTTT	CASSYSGQGVNQPQHF
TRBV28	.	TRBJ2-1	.	TGTGCCAGCAGTTTGACAGCCAGCTCCTACAATGAGCAGTTCTTC	CASSLTASSYNEQFF
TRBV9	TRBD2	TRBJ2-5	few	TGTGCCAGCAGCGCCGAGACTAGCGGGGGGGCCACAGAGACCCAGTACTTC	CASSAETSGGATETQYF
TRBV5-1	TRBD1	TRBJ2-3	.	TGCGCCAGCAGCTTGATAGGGGGCGGCACAGATACGCAGTATTTT	CASSLIGGGTDTQYF
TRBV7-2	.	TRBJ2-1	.	TGTGCCAGCAGCCCCGAGGGAAAGAGCTCCTACAATGAGCAGTTCTTC	CASSPEGKSSYNEQFF
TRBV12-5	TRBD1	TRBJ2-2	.	TGTGCTAGTGGTTTGCCGAACAGGGGTGACGGGGAGCTGTTTTTT	CASGLPNRGDGELFF
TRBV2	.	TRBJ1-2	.	TGTGCCAGCAGAAGGGAGGGGGATGGCTACACCTTC	CASRREGDGYTF
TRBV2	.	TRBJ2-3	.	TGTGCCAGCAGGGGCGGGGCAGATACGCAGTATTTT	CASRGGADTQYF
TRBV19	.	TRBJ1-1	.	TGTGCCAGTAGTGTAAATGAGAACACTGAAGCTTTCTTT	CASSVNENTEAFF
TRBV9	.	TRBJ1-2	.	TGTGCCAGCAGCTCGCTGGACGGGCGATCGGGGGGCTACACCTTC	CASSSLDGRSGGYTF
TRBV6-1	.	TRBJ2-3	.	TGTGCCAGCAGATCTCTAGCTAGCACAGATACGCAGTATTTT	CASRSLASTDTQYF
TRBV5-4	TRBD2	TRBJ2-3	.	TGTGCCAGCAGCCTTAGCGGGGGGGACACAGATACGCAGTATTTT	CASSLSGGDTDTQYF
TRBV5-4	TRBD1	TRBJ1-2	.	TGTGCCAGCAGCTTGGGCGAACAGGGGAAGTACACCTTC	CASSLGEQGKYTF
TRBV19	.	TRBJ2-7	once	TGTGCCAGTGCCGGGACGGCAGCAGGCTACGAGCAGTACTTC	CASAGTAAGYEQYF
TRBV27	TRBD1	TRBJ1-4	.	TGTGCCAGCAGTTCCCGACAGGGGGATAATGAAAAACTGTTTTTT	CASSSRQGDNEKLFF
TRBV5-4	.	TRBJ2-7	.	TGTGCCAGCAGAACGGACTACGGGACCTACGAGCAGTACTTC	CASRTDYGTYEQYF
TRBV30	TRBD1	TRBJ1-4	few	TGTGCCTGGAGTTCAGGGGGGAATGAAAAACTGTTTTTT	CAWSSGGNEKLFF
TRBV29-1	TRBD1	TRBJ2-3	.	TGCAGCGTTGATCAGGGGGGACAGGACACAGATACGCAGTATTTT	CSVDQGGQDTDTQYF
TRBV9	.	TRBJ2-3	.	TGTGCCAGCAGCCCAAGTGGGGCTAGCCACACAGATACGCAGTATTTT	CASSPSGASHTDTQYF
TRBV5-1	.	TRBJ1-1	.	TGCGCCAGCAGCCCCGGTCCAGGCTATAGCACTGAAGCTTTCTTT	CASSPGPGYSTEAFF
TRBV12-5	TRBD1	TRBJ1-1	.	TGTGCTAGTGGCTTCCCGACAGGGAGGGACAGGGCTGAAGCTTTCTTT	CASGFPTGRDRAEAFF
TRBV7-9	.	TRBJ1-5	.	TGTGCCAGCAGCTCCGCTAATCAGCCCCAGCATTTT	CASSSANQPQHF
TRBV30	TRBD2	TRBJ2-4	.	TGTGCCTGGAGGCCCTCTCGACTAGCGGGGGTCAAAAACATTCAGTACTTC	CAWRPSRLAGVKNIQYF
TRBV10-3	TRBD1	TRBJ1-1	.	TGTGCCATCAGGGGACAGGGGGCTACAAACACTGAAGCTTTCTTT	CAIRGQGATNTEAFF
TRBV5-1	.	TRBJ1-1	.	TGCGCCAGCAGCGCCTCCTTCGAGGGGGGGCAGGTGAACACTGAAGCTTTCTTT	CASSASFEGGQVNTEAFF
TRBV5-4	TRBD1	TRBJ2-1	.	TGTGCCAGCAGTTATCGGACAGGGGGCGGGAATGAGCAGTTCTTC	CASSYRTGGGNEQFF
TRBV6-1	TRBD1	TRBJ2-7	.	TGTGCCAGCAGTCAGGGGGCCTACGAGCAGTACTTC	CASSQGAYEQYF
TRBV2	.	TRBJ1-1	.	TGTGCCAGCAGTTCGGGACGGTCCACTGAAGCTTTCTTT	CASSSGRSTEAFF
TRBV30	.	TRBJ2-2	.	TGTGCCTGGAGCTTCACTTCAGGGAACACCGGGGAGCTGTTTTTT	CAWSFTSGNTGELFF
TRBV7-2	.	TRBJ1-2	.	TGTGCCAGCAGCTTAGTCGGGACGGACAACTATGGCTACACCTTC	CASSLVGTDNYGYTF
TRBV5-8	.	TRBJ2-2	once	TGTGCCAGCAGCTCGATGGGAACCCCCCTAATAGCCGGGGAGCTGTTTTTT	CASSSMGTPLIAGELFF
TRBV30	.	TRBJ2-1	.	TGTGCCTGGAGTGTAAGGGGAGTTCTTTACAATGAGCAGTTCTTC	CAWSVRGVLYNEQFF
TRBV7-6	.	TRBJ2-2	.	TGTGCCAGCAGCTTCCGGGGAACGAACACCGGGGAGCTGTTTTTT	CASSFRGTNTGELFF